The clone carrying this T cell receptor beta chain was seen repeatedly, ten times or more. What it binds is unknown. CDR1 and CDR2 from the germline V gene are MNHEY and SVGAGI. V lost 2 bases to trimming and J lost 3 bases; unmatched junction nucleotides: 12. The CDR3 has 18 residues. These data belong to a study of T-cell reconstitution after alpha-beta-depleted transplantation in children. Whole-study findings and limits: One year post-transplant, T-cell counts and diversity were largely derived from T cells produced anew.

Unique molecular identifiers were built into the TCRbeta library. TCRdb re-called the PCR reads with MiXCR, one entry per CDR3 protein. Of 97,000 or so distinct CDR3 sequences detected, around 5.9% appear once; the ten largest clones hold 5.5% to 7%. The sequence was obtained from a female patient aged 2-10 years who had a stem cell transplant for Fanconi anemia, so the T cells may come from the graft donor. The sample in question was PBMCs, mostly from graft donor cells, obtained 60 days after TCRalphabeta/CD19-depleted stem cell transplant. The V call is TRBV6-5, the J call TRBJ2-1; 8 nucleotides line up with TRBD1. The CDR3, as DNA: TGTGCCAGCAGTTACCTCGGGACAGGCGCGGGCCTCTACAATGAGCAGTTCTTC. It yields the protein CASSYLGTGAGLYNEQFF.